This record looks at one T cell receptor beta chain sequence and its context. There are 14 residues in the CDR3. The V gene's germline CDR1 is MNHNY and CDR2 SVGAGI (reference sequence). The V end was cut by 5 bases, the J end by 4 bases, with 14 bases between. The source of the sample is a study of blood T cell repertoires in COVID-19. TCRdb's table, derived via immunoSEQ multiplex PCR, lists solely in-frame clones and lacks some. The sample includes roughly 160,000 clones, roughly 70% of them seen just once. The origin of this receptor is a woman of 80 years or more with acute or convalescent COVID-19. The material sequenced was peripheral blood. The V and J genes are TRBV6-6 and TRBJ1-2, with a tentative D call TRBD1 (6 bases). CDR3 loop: CASSQTGGFYGYTF. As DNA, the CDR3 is TGTGCCAGCAGTCAGACAGGAGGCTTCTATGGCTACACCTTC.